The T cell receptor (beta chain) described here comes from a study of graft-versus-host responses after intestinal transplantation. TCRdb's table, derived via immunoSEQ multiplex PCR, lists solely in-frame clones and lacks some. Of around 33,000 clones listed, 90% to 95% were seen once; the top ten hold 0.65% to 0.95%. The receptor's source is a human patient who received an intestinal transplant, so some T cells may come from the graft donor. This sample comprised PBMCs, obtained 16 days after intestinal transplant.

CDR3 bases: TGCGCCAGCAGCCAAGGCCTACTCGGGACAGGGGAAGGCTACACCTTC. It translates to CASSQGLLGTGEGYTF. The genes are TRBV4-1 and TRBJ1-2, with 10 bases matching TRBD1. Germline values: CDR1 MGHRA, CDR2 YSYEKL. The length of the CDR3 is 16 residues. J gave up 8 bases and V 1 base, and 10 bases lay outside the gene matches.